The 15 T cell receptor beta chains presented below share a single source sample, sequenced in a study of sequential checkpoint blockade in melanoma. The method was immunoSEQ multiplex PCR; TCRdb's version includes in-frame clones alone and lacks a portion of them. This table holds some 8,000 clones, around a quarter found once. Treatment defined: randomized to nivolumab then ipilimumab (arm A) or the reverse (arm B). The sequences come from tumor tissue (inferred from file names), collected from a patient given nivolumab and ipilimumab in sequence. The receptors shown here come from a human donor with melanoma.

This clone has more than one count but fewer than ten. The gene calls are TRBV19 and TRBJ2-6; 9 bases line up with TRBD1. Germline V gene lookup returns CDR1 LNHDA and CDR2 SQIVND (reference sequence). The CDR3 sequence is 18 residues long. V dropped 5 bases and J dropped 0; count of bases not matched to a gene: 8. CDR3 loop: CASSGPGQGSSGANVLTF. In nucleotides, the CDR3 is TGTGCCAGTAGTGGTCCGGGACAGGGCAGCTCTGGGGCCAACGTCCTGACTTTC.

The gene calls are TRBV28 and TRBJ1-3; D possibly corresponds to TRBD1 (5 bases). The V gene's germline CDR1 is MDHEN and CDR2 SYDVKM. The CDR3 covers 15 residues. The V and J ends lost 6 bases and 0 bases respectively, with 12 bases between them. The CDR3 loop reads CASSPGRRSGNTIYF. CDR3 nucleotides: TGTGCCAGCAGCCCGGGACGCCGCTCTGGAAACACCATATATTTT. The entire variable domain, with the rest obtained from reference TRBV28 and TRBJ1-3, is as follows: DVKVTQSSRYLVKRTGEKVFLECVQDMDHENMFWYRQDPGLGLRLIYFSYDVKMKEKGDIPEGYSVSREKKERFSLILESASTNQTSMYLCASSPGRRSGNTIYFGEGSWLTVV.

This rearrangement joins TRBV10-2 to TRBJ2-7; 11 bases match TRBD1. Germline V gene sequence: CDR1 WSHSY, CDR2 SAAADI. The J segment lost 2 bases and the V segment lost 8 bases, leaving 5 bases of the junction unmatched. The CDR3 consists of 14 residues. The CDR3 DNA follows: TGCGCCAGCGGGACAGGGGGGAGCCCCTACGAGCAGTACTTC. It specifies CASGTGGSPYEQYF.

The chain recombines TRBV19 with TRBJ2-4, with TRBD2 matching over 9 bases. The germline gives CDR1 LNHDA, CDR2 SQIVND (reference sequence). V lost 5 bases, J lost 6 bases, and 5 bases stayed unmatched. CDR3 length equals 14 residues. Here the CDR3 DNA reads TGTGCCAGTAGTTCGCGGGGGGGCGGAAACATTCAGTACTTC. This encodes CASSSRGGGNIQYF. Variable domain in full (rest from reference TRBV19 and TRBJ2-4): DGGITQSPKYLFRKEGQNVTLSCEQNLNHDAMYWYRQDPGQGLRLIYYSQIVNDFQKGDIAEGYSVSREKKESFPLTVTSAQKNPTAFYLCASSSRGGGNIQYFGAGTRLSVL.

The genes are TRBV6-8 and TRBJ1-5; D unclear. Germline values: CDR1 MNHGY, CDR2 SAAAGT. The CDR3 extends over 13 amino acids. Trimming stripped 3 bases from V and 3 bases from J, with 6 bases between. The CDR3 region has the DNA TGTGCCAGCAGTTATGCCAACAATCAGCCCCAGCATTTT. Amino acid sequence: CASSYANNQPQHF.

This clone was counted a few times. The gene calls are TRBV11-3 and TRBJ2-5; 8 nucleotides line up with TRBD2. Looked up from germline, CDR1 is SGHNT and CDR2 is YENEEA. CDR3 length: 17 amino acids. The ends lost 1 base at V and 6 bases at J; junction bases unmatched: 13. The CDR3 DNA reads TGTGCCAGCAGCTTAGTTCAAGGCGCGGGGGGTGGTCAGACCCAGTACTTC. Its protein is CASSLVQGAGGGQTQYF.

The table lists this clone with many counts. The chain carries TRBV9 and TRBJ2-3; D gene uncertain. The germline CDR1 and CDR2 sequences are SGDLS and YYNGEE. V was shortened by 4 bases and J by 2 bases, with 11 bases between the two germline ends. The CDR3 totals 14 residues. This CDR3 reads CASSPLGNTDTQYF. The CDR3 region has the DNA TGTGCCAGCAGCCCATTGGGGAACACAGATACGCAGTATTTT.

This clone was counted ten times or more. This chain connects TRBV11-3 to TRBJ1-2; no clear D gene. V was cut by 5 bases and J by 2 bases, with 12 bases left in between. Germline assignment: CDR1 SGHNT and CDR2 YENEEA. There are 14 residues in the CDR3. The CDR3 region has the DNA TGTGCCAGCAGCGGGGTAGGGAGGAACTATGGCTACACCTTC. Its protein is CASSGVGRNYGYTF. Together with reference TRBV11-3 and TRBJ1-2, the CDR3 gives the full variable domain: EAGVVQSPRYKIIEKKQPVAFWCNPISGHNTLYWYLQNLGQGPELLIRYENEEAVDDSQLPKDRFSAERLKGVDSTLKIQPAELGDSAVYLCASSGVGRNYGYTFGSGTRLTVV.

V usage is TRBV9 and J usage is TRBJ2-1; D is ambiguous. CDR3 length equals 14 residues. Per the germline V gene, CDR1 is SGDLS and CDR2 is YYNGEE. Trimming removed 0 bases from V and 7 bases from J, with 11 bases in between. CDR3 sequence reads: CASSVATRYNEQFF. For the CDR3, the DNA is TGTGCCAGCAGCGTAGCTACAAGATATAATGAGCAGTTCTTC.

V and J are TRBV9 and TRBJ2-2, with D tentatively TRBD2 (5 bases). Germline V gene data show CDR1 as SGDLS and CDR2 as YYNGEE. CDR3 length: 15 amino acids. With 0 bases removed from V and 0 bases from J, the gap between germline ends came to 6 bases. In DNA form, the CDR3 reads TGTGCCAGCAGCGTAGCGGGGTCGAACACCGGGGAGCTGTTTTTT. Its translation is CASSVAGSNTGELFF. The full variable domain, with the rest looked up from reference TRBV9 and TRBJ2-2, is DSGVTQTPKHLITATGQRVTLRCSPRSGDLSVYWYQQSLDQGLQFLIQYYNGEERAKGNILERFSAQQFPDLHSELNLSSLELGDSALYFCASSVAGSNTGELFFGEGSRLTVL.

The chain links TRBV9 to TRBJ1-5; D is undetermined. Trimming pared 1 base from V and 2 bases from J, leaving 13 bases between. There are 16 residues in the CDR3. CDR1 and CDR2 from the germline V gene are SGDLS and YYNGEE. This chain's CDR3 is CASSVSGEMGNQPQHF. DNA of the CDR3: TGTGCCAGCAGCGTAAGCGGGGAAATGGGCAATCAGCCCCAGCATTTT.

This clone was counted a few times. The chain links TRBV18 to TRBJ2-6, with D maybe TRBD1 (5 bases). V was cut by 3 bases and J by 2 bases, with 8 bases left in between. The CDR3 has 15 amino acids. The germline V gene has CDR1 KGHSH and CDR2 LQKENI. CDR3 bases: TGTGCCAGCTCACCTAGGGGCGCTGGGGCCAACGTCCTGACTTTC. As protein: CASSPRGAGANVLTF.

This clone was recorded many times. The chain has TRBV11-3 and TRBJ1-1; D remains ambiguous. V was clipped by 3 bases and J by 6 bases, with 14 bases between them. Germline-derived CDR1 and CDR2 are SGHNT and YENEEA. This CDR3 has 14 amino acids. In DNA, the CDR3 is TGTGCCAGCAGCTTCTTAATCGCGACCGCTGAAGCTTTCTTT. The encoded protein is CASSFLIATAEAFF.

In its sample, this clone ranks as hyperexpanded. The rearrangement joins TRBV6-8 to TRBJ2-5; 12 positions match TRBD2. CDR1 MNHGY and CDR2 SAAAGT come from the germline V gene. CDR3 length: 16 residues. V shed 6 bases, J shed 5 bases, and the junction held 10 bases outside the gene matches. The CDR3 protein is CASRPASGRGWETQYF. The CDR3 DNA reads TGTGCCAGCAGACCCGCTAGCGGGAGGGGTTGGGAGACCCAGTACTTC.

This clone is deemed medium-sized. The chain is built from TRBV23-1 and TRBJ2-5; TRBD2 matches 8 bases. TRBV23-1 is reported as an ORF; its role is uncertain. The CDR3 covers 13 residues. With 6 bases clipped from V and 4 bases from J, the junction kept 4 bases outside the gene matches. CDR3 loop: CASSPRGGETQYF. In nucleotides, the CDR3 is TGCGCCAGCAGCCCACGGGGGGGAGAGACCCAGTACTTC.